This T cell receptor beta chain was found in a study of T cells after yellow fever vaccination. Overall study results and limits: A limited proportion of clonotypes was detected within both the CD4 and CD8 compartments.

Germline-derived CDR1 and CDR2 are DFQATT and SNEGSKA (reference sequence). The V gene end was trimmed by 0 bases and the J gene end by 1 base; junction bases not matched to a gene: 6. The CDR3 runs to 17 residues. This clonotype was recorded a few times. No antigen is known for it. TCRdb itself ran the 5' RACE reads through MiXCR, one entry per CDR3 protein. Counted here are 400,000 to 650,000 distinct CDR3 sequences, 20% to 25% occurring once; the ten biggest clones make up about 16%. The sample here was PBMCs, taken less than 25 days after the first yellow fever vaccination. The sequence derives from a man younger than 35 who received the YFV17D yellow fever vaccine. The V and J genes are TRBV20-1 and TRBJ2-3; 11 bases agree with TRBD2. The DNA of the CDR3 is TGCAGTGCTAGAGATCCCGCGACTAGCGGGGGCACAGATACGCAGTATTTT. It translates to CSARDPATSGGTDTQYF.